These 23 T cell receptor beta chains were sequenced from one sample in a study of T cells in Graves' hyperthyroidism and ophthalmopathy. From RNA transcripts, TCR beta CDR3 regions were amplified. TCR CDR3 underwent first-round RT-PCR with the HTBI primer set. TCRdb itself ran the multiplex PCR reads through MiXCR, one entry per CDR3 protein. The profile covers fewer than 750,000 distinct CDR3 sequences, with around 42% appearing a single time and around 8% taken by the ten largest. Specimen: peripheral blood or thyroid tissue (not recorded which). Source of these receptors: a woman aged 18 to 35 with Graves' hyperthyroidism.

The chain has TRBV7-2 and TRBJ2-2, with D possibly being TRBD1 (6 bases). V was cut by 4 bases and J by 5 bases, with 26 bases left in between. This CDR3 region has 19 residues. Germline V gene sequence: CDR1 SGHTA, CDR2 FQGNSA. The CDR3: CASSSDGAGANVLTGELFF. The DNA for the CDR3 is TGTGCCAGCAGCTCGGATGGCGCAGGGGCCAACGTCCTGACCGGGGAGCTGTTTTTT.

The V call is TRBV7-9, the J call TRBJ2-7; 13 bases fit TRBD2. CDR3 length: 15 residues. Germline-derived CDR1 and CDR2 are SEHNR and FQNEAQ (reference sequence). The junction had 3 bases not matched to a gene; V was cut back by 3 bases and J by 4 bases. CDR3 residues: CASSFPTSGRYEQYF. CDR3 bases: TGTGCCAGCAGCTTCCCGACTAGCGGGAGGTACGAGCAGTACTTC.

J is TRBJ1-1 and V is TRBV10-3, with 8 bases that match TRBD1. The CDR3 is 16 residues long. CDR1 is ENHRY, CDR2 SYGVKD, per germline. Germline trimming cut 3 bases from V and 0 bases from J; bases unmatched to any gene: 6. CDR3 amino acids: CAISETPGGMNTEAFF. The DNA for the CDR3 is TGTGCCATCAGTGAAACCCCAGGGGGCATGAACACTGAAGCTTTCTTT.

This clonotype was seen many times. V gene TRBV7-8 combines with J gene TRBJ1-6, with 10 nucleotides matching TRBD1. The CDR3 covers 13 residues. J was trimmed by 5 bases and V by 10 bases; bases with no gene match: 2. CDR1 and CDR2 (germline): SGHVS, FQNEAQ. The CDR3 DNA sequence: TGTGCCACAGGACAGGGGGATAATTCACCCCTCCACTTT. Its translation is CATGQGDNSPLHF.

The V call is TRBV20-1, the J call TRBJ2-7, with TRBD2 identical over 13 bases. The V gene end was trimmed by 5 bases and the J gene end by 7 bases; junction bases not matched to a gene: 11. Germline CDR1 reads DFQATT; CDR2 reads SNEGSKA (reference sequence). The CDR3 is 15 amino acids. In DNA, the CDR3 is TGCAGTGCTCAGGGACTAGCGGGAACCTACAATGAGCAGTACTTC. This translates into CSAQGLAGTYNEQYF.

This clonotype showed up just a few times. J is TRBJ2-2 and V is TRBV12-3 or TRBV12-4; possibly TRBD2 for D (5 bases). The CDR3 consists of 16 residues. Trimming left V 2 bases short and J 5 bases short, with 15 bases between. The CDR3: CASSLRVGDGTGELFF. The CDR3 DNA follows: TGTGCCAGCAGTTTACGGGTGGGAGACGGTACCGGGGAGCTGTTTTTT.

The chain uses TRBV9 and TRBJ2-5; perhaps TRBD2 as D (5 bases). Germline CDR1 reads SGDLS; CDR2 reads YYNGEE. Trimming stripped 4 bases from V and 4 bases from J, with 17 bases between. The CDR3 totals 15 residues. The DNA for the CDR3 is TGTGCCAGCAGCCCAGGTAGGCTAGCCTCAGAGACCCAGTACTTC. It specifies CASSPGRLASETQYF.

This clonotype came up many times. The CDR3 loop is CSVGKLAGLYF. The CDR3 DNA is TGCAGCGTCGGGAAGCTAGCGGGGCTGTACTTC. This chain connects TRBV29-1 to TRBJ2-7; TRBD2 aligns across 9 bases. The J segment lost 12 bases and the V segment lost 6 bases, leaving 9 bases of the junction unmatched. Germline values: CDR1 SQVTM, CDR2 ANQGSEA. CDR3 length: 11 residues.

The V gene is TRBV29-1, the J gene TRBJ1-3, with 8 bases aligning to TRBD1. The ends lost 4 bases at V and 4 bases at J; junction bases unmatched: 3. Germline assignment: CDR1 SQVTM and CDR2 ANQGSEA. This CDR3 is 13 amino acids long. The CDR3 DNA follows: TGCAGCGTTGTACAGGGGGACGGAAACACCATATATTTT. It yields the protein CSVVQGDGNTIYF.

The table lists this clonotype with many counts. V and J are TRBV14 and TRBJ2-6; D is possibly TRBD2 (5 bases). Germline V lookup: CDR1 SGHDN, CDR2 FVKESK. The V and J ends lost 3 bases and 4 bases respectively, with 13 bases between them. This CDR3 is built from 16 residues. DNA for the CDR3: TGTGCCAGCAGCCACCGGGGAGTGACCGGGGCCAACGTCCTGACTTTC. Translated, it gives CASSHRGVTGANVLTF.

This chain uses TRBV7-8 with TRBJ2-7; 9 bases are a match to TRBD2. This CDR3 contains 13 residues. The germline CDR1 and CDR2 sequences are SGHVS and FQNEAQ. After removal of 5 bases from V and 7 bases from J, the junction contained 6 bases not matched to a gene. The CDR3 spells CASSQRLAEEQYF. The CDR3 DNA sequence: TGTGCCAGCAGCCAGCGACTAGCGGAAGAGCAGTACTTC.

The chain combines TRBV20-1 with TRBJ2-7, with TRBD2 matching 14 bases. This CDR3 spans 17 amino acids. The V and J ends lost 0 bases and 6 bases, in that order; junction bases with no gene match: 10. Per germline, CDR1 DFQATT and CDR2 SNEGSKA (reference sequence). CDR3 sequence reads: CSARDRRGTSGSSEQYF. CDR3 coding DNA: TGCAGTGCTAGAGATCGGAGAGGGACTAGCGGGAGTTCCGAGCAGTACTTC.

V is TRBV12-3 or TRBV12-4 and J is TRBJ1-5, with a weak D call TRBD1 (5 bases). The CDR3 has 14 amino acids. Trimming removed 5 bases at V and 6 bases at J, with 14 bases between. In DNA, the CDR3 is TGTGCCAGCAGTGACAGAGGGTACGGTCAGCCCCAGCATTTT. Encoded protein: CASSDRGYGQPQHF.

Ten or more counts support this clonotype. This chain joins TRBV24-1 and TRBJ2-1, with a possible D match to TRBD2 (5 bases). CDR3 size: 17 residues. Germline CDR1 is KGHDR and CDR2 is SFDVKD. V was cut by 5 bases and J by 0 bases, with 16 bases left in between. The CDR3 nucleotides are TGTGCCACCAGTGCCCAAGACTACTCCAGCTCCTACAATGAGCAGTTCTTC. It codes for CATSAQDYSSSYNEQFF.

This CDR3 reads CSATGTSIETQYF. CDR3 DNA sequence: TGCAGTGCTACCGGGACTAGCATCGAGACCCAGTACTTC. J is TRBJ2-5 and V is TRBV20-1, with 9 positions matching TRBD2. The CDR3 length is 13 residues. Germline-derived CDR1 and CDR2 are DFQATT and SNEGSKA (reference sequence). Trimming cost V 4 bases and J 5 bases; bases outside gene matches: 5.

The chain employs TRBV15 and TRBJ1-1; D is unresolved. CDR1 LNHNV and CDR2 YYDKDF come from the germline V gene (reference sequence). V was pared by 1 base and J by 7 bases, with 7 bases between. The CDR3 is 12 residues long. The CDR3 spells CATSRVFGEAFF. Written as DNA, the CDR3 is TGTGCCACCAGCAGAGTATTTGGTGAAGCTTTCTTT.

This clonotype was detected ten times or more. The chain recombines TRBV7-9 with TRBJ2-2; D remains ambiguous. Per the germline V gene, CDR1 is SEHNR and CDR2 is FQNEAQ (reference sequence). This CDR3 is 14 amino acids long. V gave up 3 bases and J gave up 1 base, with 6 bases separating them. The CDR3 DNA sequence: TGTGCCAGCAGCTTCTCCGAGAACACCGGGGAGCTGTTTTTT. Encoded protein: CASSFSENTGELFF.

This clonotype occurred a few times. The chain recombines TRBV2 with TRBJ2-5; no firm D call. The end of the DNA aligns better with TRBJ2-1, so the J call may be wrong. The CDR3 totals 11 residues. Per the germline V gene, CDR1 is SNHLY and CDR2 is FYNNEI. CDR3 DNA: TGTGCCAGCAGTGGGTCGTTGAGGCAGTTCTTC. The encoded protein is CASSGSLRQFF.

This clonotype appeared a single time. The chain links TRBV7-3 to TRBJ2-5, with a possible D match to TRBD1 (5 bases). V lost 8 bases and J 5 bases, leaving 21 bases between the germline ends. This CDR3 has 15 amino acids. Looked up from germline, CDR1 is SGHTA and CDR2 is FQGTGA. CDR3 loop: CASAAQGLTTETQYF. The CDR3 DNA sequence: TGTGCCAGCGCAGCCCAGGGTCTTACAACTGAGACCCAGTACTTC.

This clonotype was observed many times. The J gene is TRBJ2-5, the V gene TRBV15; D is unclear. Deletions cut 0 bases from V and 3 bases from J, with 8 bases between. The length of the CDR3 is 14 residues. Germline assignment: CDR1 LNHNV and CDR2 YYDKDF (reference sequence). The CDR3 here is CATSRDLGEETQYF. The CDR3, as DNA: TGTGCCACCAGCAGAGACCTGGGTGAAGAGACCCAGTACTTC.

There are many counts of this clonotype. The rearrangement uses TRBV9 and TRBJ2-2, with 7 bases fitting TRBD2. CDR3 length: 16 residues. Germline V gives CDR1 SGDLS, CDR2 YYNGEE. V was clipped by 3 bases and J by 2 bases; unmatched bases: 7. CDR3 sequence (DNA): TGTGCCAGCAGCGGAAAAAGCGGGAAAAACACCGGGGAGCTGTTTTTT. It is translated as CASSGKSGKNTGELFF.

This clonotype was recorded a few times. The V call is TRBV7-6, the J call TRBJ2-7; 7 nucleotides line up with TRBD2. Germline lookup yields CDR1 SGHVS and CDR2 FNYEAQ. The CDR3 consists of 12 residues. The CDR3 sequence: CATPSGAYEQYF. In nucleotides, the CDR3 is TGTGCTACTCCTAGCGGCGCCTACGAGCAGTACTTC.

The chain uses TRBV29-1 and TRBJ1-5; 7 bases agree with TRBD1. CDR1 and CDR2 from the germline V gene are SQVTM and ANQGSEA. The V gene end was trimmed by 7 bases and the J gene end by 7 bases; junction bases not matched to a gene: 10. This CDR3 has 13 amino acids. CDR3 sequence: CSAMGQRGQPQHF. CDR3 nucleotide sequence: TGCAGCGCCATGGGACAGCGGGGGCAGCCCCAGCATTTT. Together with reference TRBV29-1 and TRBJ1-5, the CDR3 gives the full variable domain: SAVISQKPSRDICQRGTSLTIQCQVDSQVTMMFWYRQQPGQSLTLIATANQGSEATYESGFVIDKFPISRPNLTFSTLTVSNMSPEDSSIYLCSAMGQRGQPQHFGDGTRLSIL.